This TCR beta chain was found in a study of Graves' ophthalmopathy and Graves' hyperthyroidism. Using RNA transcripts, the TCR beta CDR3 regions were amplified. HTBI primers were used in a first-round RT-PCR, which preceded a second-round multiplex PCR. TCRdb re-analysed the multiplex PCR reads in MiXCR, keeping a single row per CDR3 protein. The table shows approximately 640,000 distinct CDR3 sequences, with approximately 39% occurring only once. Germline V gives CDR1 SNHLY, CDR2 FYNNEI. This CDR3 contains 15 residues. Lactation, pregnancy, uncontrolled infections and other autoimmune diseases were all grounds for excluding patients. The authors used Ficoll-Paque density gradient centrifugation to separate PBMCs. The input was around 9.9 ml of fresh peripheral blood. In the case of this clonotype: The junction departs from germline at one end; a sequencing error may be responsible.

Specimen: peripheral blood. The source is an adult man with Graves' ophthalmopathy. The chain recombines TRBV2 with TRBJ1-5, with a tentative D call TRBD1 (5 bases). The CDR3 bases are TGTGCCAGCAGGCCCGGGACGGTCTACAATGAGCCCCAGCATTTT. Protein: CASRPGTVYNEPQHF.